This passage covers 3 T cell receptor beta chains from one sample sequenced in a study of T cell repertoires in cytomegalovirus infection. TCRdb reprocessed the reads via MiXCR and lists one record per CDR3 protein. The sample shows roughly 920,000 distinct CDR3 sequences, 31% of them seen only once. These receptors have no identified antigens. The starting material was cultured CD8+ T cells from PBMCs, obtained from culture after CMV antigen stimulation. The origin of the receptors is a human donor in good health (CMV status not recorded). Some clones in this sample may be carry-over from other donors' samples.

Details on this clonotype: A single base separates this from a much larger clone, so it may be a read error. The chain has TRBV5-6 and TRBJ1-1; D not certain. Trimming took 4 bases from V and 0 from J, leaving 4 bases between them. The CDR3 extends over 12 amino acids. Germline V lookup: CDR1 SGHDT, CDR2 YYEEEE. CDR3 bases: TGTGCCAGCAGCAACATGAACACTGAAGCTTTCTTT. Protein sequence: CASSNMNTEAFF.

In its sample, this clonotype was seen a few times. CDR3 bases: TGCGCCAGCAGCCAAATGTTGGCAGACCAAAACATTCAGTACTTC. Its protein product is CASSQMLADQNIQYF. This chain links TRBV4-3 with TRBJ2-4; D remains unclear. Deletions cut 2 bases from V and 5 bases from J, with 13 bases between. The CDR3 has 15 amino acids. Germline CDR1 is LGHNA and CDR2 is YSLEER.

The CDR3 coding sequence is TGTGCCAGCAGTTCTACAGGGGTTTCCAATCAGCCCCAGCATTTT. Its translation: CASSSTGVSNQPQHF. The chain recombines TRBV12-3 or TRBV12-4 with TRBJ1-5, with 7 bases identical to TRBD1. The length of the CDR3 is 15 residues. The J segment lost 3 bases and the V segment lost 4 bases, leaving 6 bases of the junction unmatched.